What follows are 26 T cell receptor beta chains derived from one specimen sequenced in a study of T cell changes during pregnancy in multiple sclerosis. Measured with immunoSEQ multiplex PCR; TCRdb has only the in-frame clones, and not every one. The sample lists over 35,000 clones; approximately 94% were seen once. The sample in question was CD4+ T cells from peripheral blood mononuclear cells, obtained in the second trimester of pregnancy. Every receptor here comes from a female donor with multiple sclerosis, enrolled in a pregnancy study.

This chain connects TRBV4-3 to TRBJ1-2; D perhaps matches TRBD1 (5 bases). This CDR3 has 14 residues. Trimming took off 1 base at V and 4 bases at J, with 10 bases between the two ends. Germline V gene data show CDR1 as LGHNA and CDR2 as YSLEER. CDR3 DNA sequence: TGCGCCAGCAGCCAAGGCCGGCAGGGCTATGGCTACACCTTC. Translating gives CASSQGRQGYGYTF.

The chain couples TRBV14 to TRBJ1-1; TRBD1 matches 7 bases. The CDR3 sequence is 14 residues long. V lost 4 bases, J lost 6 bases, and 8 bases stayed unmatched. Germline V gene data show CDR1 as SGHDN and CDR2 as FVKESK. This CDR3 reads CASSRDRVDPEAFF. CDR3 sequence (DNA): TGTGCCAGCAGCCGCGACAGGGTCGATCCTGAAGCTTTCTTT.

The V call is TRBV9, the J call TRBJ2-2, with a tentative D call TRBD1 (6 bases). This CDR3 comprises 14 residues. V lost 5 bases, J lost 1 base, and 9 bases lay in between. Germline CDR1 and CDR2: SGDLS and YYNGEE. CDR3 sequence (DNA): TGTGCCAGCAGGAAAGGGGGGAACACCGGGGAGCTGTTTTTT. Amino acid sequence: CASRKGGNTGELFF.

J is TRBJ2-3 and V is TRBV2; TRBD2 is a possible D gene (6 bases). The germline V gene encodes CDR1 SNHLY and CDR2 FYNNEI. Trimming removed 0 bases from V and 1 base from J, with 20 bases in between. The CDR3 sequence is 19 residues long. DNA of the CDR3: TGTGCCAGCAGTGAAGCCGGGACTTGGTCGCGGCCTGGCACAGATACGCAGTATTTT. Amino acid sequence: CASSEAGTWSRPGTDTQYF.

This chain uses TRBV5-4 with TRBJ2-5, with TRBD2 as a possible D gene (6 bases). The germline gives CDR1 SGHNT, CDR2 YYREEE (reference sequence). The CDR3 spans 12 residues. V lost 7 bases and J 4 bases, leaving 11 bases between the germline ends. The CDR3 reads CASHGGSETQYF. CDR3 DNA: TGTGCCAGCCATGGGGGGTCAGAGACCCAGTACTTC.

The J gene is TRBJ2-1, the V gene TRBV4-2; 13 bases agree with TRBD2. The CDR3 consists of 18 residues. Germline values: CDR1 LGHNA, CDR2 YNFKEQ. The V segment lost 0 bases and the J segment 8 bases; nucleotides outside the gene matches: 10. The CDR3 DNA follows: TGTGCCAGCAGCCAAGATGCCCGACTAGCGGGGGGAACCGATGAGCAGTTCTTC. Protein: CASSQDARLAGGTDEQFF.

The chain carries TRBV6-6 and TRBJ2-6; 7 positions match TRBD2. Germline CDR1 is MNHNY and CDR2 is SVGAGI (reference sequence). The CDR3 consists of 15 residues. The ends lost 4 bases at V and 1 base at J; junction bases unmatched: 1. The CDR3 sequence: CASSWGGSGANVLTF. The CDR3 DNA is TGTGCCAGCAGTTGGGGGGGGTCTGGGGCCAACGTCCTGACTTTC.

In its sample, this clone was seen a few times. The V and J genes are TRBV5-1 and TRBJ2-7; 7 positions agree with TRBD1. The J segment lost 2 bases and the V segment lost 2 bases, leaving 7 bases of the junction unmatched. CDR1 is SGHRS and CDR2 is YFSETQ in the germline V gene. The CDR3 contains 15 residues. The CDR3 DNA is TGCGCCAGCAGCTTAGGGGACAGCCGAACCTACGAGCAGTACTTC. Amino acid sequence: CASSLGDSRTYEQYF.

In its sample, this clone was seen a few times. This chain uses TRBV10-3 with TRBJ2-1; a weak D match, TRBD2 (5 bases). The CDR3 loop spans 12 amino acids. V was shortened by 3 bases and J by 6 bases, with 6 bases between the two germline ends. CDR1 and CDR2 (germline): ENHRY, SYGVKD. The CDR3 coding sequence is TGTGCCATCAGTGAACTAGTCAATGAGCAGTTCTTC. Amino acid sequence: CAISELVNEQFF.

This chain joins TRBV28 and TRBJ2-3; 8 bases line up with TRBD2. The ends lost 8 bases at V and 7 bases at J; junction bases unmatched: 5. The CDR3 loop spans 12 amino acids. Germline V lookup: CDR1 MDHEN, CDR2 SYDVKM. In DNA form, the CDR3 reads TGTGCCAGCGGACTAGCAGAATATACGCAGTATTTT. Translation: CASGLAEYTQYF.

V gene TRBV28 combines with J gene TRBJ2-7; D is undetermined. The CDR3 extends over 15 amino acids. V was pared by 7 bases and J by 0 bases, with 16 bases between. Germline CDR1 reads MDHEN; CDR2 reads SYDVKM. The CDR3 nucleotides read TGTGCCAGCACCGACAAAACTCCGAGCTCCTACGAGCAGTACTTC. The encoded protein is CASTDKTPSSYEQYF.

This clone was observed a single time. The chain uses TRBV7-2 and TRBJ2-1; 13 nucleotides match TRBD2. This CDR3 is 14 amino acids long. Germline V gene data show CDR1 as SGHTA and CDR2 as FQGNSA. Losses at the gene ends were 5 bases for V and 8 bases for J; bases not matched to a gene: 3. The CDR3 reads CASSIGLAGDEQFF. For the CDR3, the DNA is TGTGCCAGCAGCATCGGACTAGCGGGAGATGAGCAGTTCTTC.

The CDR3 nucleotides are TGTGCCAGCAGCGGTAGCCGGTTAGCAGATACGCAGTATTTT. Translated, it gives CASSGSRLADTQYF. The chain links TRBV9 to TRBJ2-3; no definite D call. The CDR3 length is 14 residues. CDR1 and CDR2 (germline): SGDLS, YYNGEE. Trimming took 3 bases from V and 4 from J, leaving 12 bases between them.

The chain links TRBV6-6 to TRBJ2-3; possibly TRBD1 for D (5 bases). Trimming removed 10 bases at V and 1 base at J, with 9 bases between. The CDR3 has 12 residues. Germline V gene lookup returns CDR1 MNHNY and CDR2 SVGAGI (reference sequence). This CDR3 is CATAGRTDTQYF. The CDR3 nucleotides read TGTGCCACGGCAGGGCGCACAGATACGCAGTATTTT.

V usage is TRBV6-6 and J usage is TRBJ1-5, with D possibly matching TRBD1 (5 bases). Germline V CDR1 and CDR2: MNHNY, SVGAGI (reference sequence). Trimming shortened V by 7 bases and J by 7 bases, and 14 bases separated the two germline ends. The CDR3 is 13 amino acids. In nucleotides, the CDR3 is TGTGCCAGCATACTTCTCCCAGGGCAGCCCCAGCATTTT. It codes for CASILLPGQPQHF.

The chain joins TRBV19 to TRBJ1-5, with TRBD1 identical over 9 bases. CDR3 length: 17 residues. V gave up 2 bases and J gave up 4 bases; unmatched junction bases: 9. Germline CDR1 LNHDA, CDR2 SQIVND (reference sequence). The chain's CDR3 is CASSIFRGQGLNQPQHF. The CDR3 region has the DNA TGTGCCAGTAGTATATTTAGGGGACAGGGACTTAATCAGCCCCAGCATTTT. The full variable domain, completed using reference TRBV19 and TRBJ1-5, is DGGITQSPKYLFRKEGQNVTLSCEQNLNHDAMYWYRQDPGQGLRLIYYSQIVNDFQKGDIAEGYSVSREKKESFPLTVTSAQKNPTAFYLCASSIFRGQGLNQPQHFGDGTRLSIL.

The J gene is TRBJ1-2, the V gene TRBV7-2; D is unresolved. CDR1 and CDR2 from the germline V gene are SGHTA and FQGNSA. The germline V and J ends were trimmed by 6 bases and 6 bases, with 17 bases remaining between them. The CDR3 runs to 14 residues. The CDR3, as DNA: TGTGCCAGCAGACCAATGGCCGTTAGCGATGGCTACACCTTC. Amino acid sequence: CASRPMAVSDGYTF.

This clone was recorded a few times. The rearrangement joins TRBV2 to TRBJ1-5; D remains unclear. Germline loops: CDR1 SNHLY, CDR2 FYNNEI. The length of the CDR3 is 14 residues. With 4 bases removed from V and 4 bases from J, the gap between germline ends came to 11 bases. As DNA, the CDR3 is TGTGCCAGCAGTGCTAGGCCGTTGAATCAGCCCCAGCATTTT. As protein: CASSARPLNQPQHF. Full variable domain (remainder filled in from reference TRBV2 and TRBJ1-5): EPEVTQTPSHQVTQMGQEVILRCVPISNHLYFYWYRQILGQKVEFLVSFYNNEISEKSEIFDDQFSVERPDGSNFTLKIRSTKLEDSAMYFCASSARPLNQPQHFGDGTRLSIL.

V is TRBV6-1 and J is TRBJ1-1, with 8 bases that match TRBD1. The CDR3 is 15 amino acids. Per the germline V gene, CDR1 is MNHNS and CDR2 is SASEGT. V gave up 4 bases and J gave up 8 bases; unmatched junction bases: 12. The CDR3 DNA follows: TGTGCCAGCAGTGCCGCGGCGGCAGGGGGCAACGAAGCTTTCTTT. This gives the protein CASSAAAAGGNEAFF.

This clone was counted a single time. The J gene is TRBJ2-3, the V gene TRBV2, with D hard to call. The CDR3 is 13 residues long. Germline loops: CDR1 SNHLY, CDR2 FYNNEI. Trimming removed 3 bases from V and 4 bases from J, with 8 bases in between. The CDR3 coding sequence is TGTGCCAGCAGTGACAGGATTCCAGATACGCAGTATTTT. It is translated as CASSDRIPDTQYF.

The V and J genes are TRBV15 and TRBJ1-2, with D possibly TRBD1 on 5 matching bases. CDR1 and CDR2 from the germline V gene are LNHNV and YYDKDF (reference sequence). The CDR3 has 15 amino acids. V was cut by 3 bases and J by 0 bases, with 11 bases left in between. Here the CDR3 reads CATSRQGLANYGYTF. CDR3 in DNA: TGTGCCACCAGCAGGCAGGGCCTAGCTAACTATGGCTACACCTTC.

The chain uses TRBV11-1 and TRBJ2-7; possible D gene TRBD2, 5 bases. Per the germline V gene, CDR1 is SGHAT and CDR2 is FQDESV (reference sequence). V lost 6 bases, J lost 6 bases, and 9 bases lay in between. The CDR3 extends over 11 amino acids. CDR3 nucleotides: TGTGCCAGCAGAATAGGGAGCGAGCAGTACTTC. Its protein product is CASRIGSEQYF. Drawing the rest from reference TRBV11-1 and TRBJ2-7, the complete variable domain is EAEVAQSPRYKITEKSQAVAFWCDPISGHATLYWYRQILGQGPELLVQFQDESVVDDSQLPKDRFSAERLKGVDSTLKIQPAELGDSAMYLCASRIGSEQYFGPGTRLTVT.

The chain links TRBV2 to TRBJ2-7; TRBD2 aligns across 9 bases. The CDR3 totals 14 residues. The trim removed 10 bases at V and 0 bases at J, leaving 7 bases unmatched. Germline CDR1 is SNHLY and CDR2 is FYNNEI. The CDR3 loop reads CATIAGVGSYEQYF. CDR3 nucleotides: TGTGCCACAATAGCGGGAGTGGGCTCCTACGAGCAGTACTTC.

J is TRBJ2-7 and V is TRBV6-5; 12 bases map to TRBD2. CDR1 and CDR2 (germline): MNHEY, SVGAGI. Losses at the gene ends were 6 bases for V and 2 bases for J; bases not matched to a gene: 5. This CDR3 is 15 amino acids long. In nucleotides, the CDR3 is TGTGCCAGCAGCCTCCTAGCGGGGGGGACCTACGAGCAGTACTTC. The encoded protein is CASSLLAGGTYEQYF.

V usage is TRBV5-4 and J usage is TRBJ1-2, with a tentative D call TRBD1 (5 bases). V shed 3 bases and J shed 6 bases, with 15 bases lying between them. CDR3 length: 14 amino acids. The V gene's germline CDR1 is SGHNT and CDR2 YYREEE (reference sequence). As DNA, the CDR3 is TGTGCCAGCAGCTACCGGCAGGGAGGCCATGGCTACACCTTC. Translated: CASSYRQGGHGYTF. Based on the CDR3 plus reference TRBV5-4 and TRBJ1-2, the full variable domain is ETGVTQSPTHLIKTRGQQVTLRCSSQSGHNTVSWYQQALGQGPQFIFQYYREEENGRGNFPPRFSGLQFPNYSSELNVNALELDDSALYLCASSYRQGGHGYTFGSGTRLTVV.

This chain's CDR3 is CASGPKGGTEAFF. The CDR3 nucleotides read TGTGCTAGTGGTCCAAAAGGGGGCACTGAAGCTTTCTTT. The chain carries TRBV12-5 and TRBJ1-1; D perhaps matches TRBD1 (6 bases). Germline V gene lookup returns CDR1 LGHNT and CDR2 FRNRAP. Trimming shortened V by 5 bases and J by 4 bases, and 11 bases separated the two germline ends. The CDR3 contains 13 residues.